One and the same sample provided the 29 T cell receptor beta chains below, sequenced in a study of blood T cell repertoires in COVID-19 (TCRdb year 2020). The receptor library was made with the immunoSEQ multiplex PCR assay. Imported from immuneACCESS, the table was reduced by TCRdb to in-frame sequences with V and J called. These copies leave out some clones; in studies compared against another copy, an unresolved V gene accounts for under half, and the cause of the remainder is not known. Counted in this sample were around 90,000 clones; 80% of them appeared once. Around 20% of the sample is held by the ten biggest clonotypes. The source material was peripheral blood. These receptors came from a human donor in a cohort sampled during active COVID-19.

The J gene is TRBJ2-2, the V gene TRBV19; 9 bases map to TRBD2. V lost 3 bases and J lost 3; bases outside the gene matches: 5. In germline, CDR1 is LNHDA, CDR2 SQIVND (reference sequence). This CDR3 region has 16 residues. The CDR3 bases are TGTGCCAGTAGTATTCTGGCGGGAGGGCACACCGGGGAGCTGTTTTTT. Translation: CASSILAGGHTGELFF. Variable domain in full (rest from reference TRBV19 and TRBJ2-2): DGGITQSPKYLFRKEGQNVTLSCEQNLNHDAMYWYRQDPGQGLRLIYYSQIVNDFQKGDIAEGYSVSREKKESFPLTVTSAQKNPTAFYLCASSILAGGHTGELFFGEGSRLTVL.

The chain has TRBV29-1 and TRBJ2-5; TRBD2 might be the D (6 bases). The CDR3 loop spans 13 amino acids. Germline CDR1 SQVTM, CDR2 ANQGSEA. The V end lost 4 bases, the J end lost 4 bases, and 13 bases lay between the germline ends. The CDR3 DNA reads TGCAGCGTTGGACTGGGCGGGACAGAGACCCAGTACTTC. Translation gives CSVGLGGTETQYF.

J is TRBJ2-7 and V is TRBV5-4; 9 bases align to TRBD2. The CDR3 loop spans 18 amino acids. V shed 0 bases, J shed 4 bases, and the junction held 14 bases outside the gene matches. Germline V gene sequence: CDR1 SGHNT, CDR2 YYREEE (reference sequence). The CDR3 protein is CASSLEVAIAGAPYEQYF. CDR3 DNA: TGTGCCAGCAGCTTGGAGGTGGCAATAGCGGGAGCACCTTACGAGCAGTACTTC.

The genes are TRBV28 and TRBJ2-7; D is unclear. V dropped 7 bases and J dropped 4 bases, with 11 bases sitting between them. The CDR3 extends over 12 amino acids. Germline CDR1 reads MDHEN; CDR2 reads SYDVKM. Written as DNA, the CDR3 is TGTGCCAGCATGGGTAGCATTTACGAGCAGTACTTC. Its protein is CASMGSIYEQYF. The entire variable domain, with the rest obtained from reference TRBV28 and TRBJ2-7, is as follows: DVKVTQSSRYLVKRTGEKVFLECVQDMDHENMFWYRQDPGLGLRLIYFSYDVKMKEKGDIPEGYSVSREKKERFSLILESASTNQTSMYLCASMGSIYEQYFGPGTRLTVT.

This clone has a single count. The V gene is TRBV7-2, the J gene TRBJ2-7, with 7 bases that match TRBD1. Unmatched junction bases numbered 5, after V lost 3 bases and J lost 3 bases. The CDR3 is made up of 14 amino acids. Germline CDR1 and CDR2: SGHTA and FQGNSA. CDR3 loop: CASSLTGFIYEQYF. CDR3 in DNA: TGTGCCAGCAGCTTGACAGGGTTCATCTACGAGCAGTACTTC. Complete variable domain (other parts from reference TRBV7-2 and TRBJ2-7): GAGVSQSPSNKVTEKGKDVELRCDPISGHTALYWYRQSLGQGLEFLIYFQGNSAPDKSGLPSDRFSAERTGGSVSTLTIQRTQQEDSAVYLCASSLTGFIYEQYFGPGTRLTVT.

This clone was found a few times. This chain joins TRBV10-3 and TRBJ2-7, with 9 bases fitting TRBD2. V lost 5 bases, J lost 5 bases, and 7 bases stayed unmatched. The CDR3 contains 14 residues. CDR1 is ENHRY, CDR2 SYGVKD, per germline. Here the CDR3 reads CAISSLAGLDEQYF. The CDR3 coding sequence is TGTGCCATCAGTTCCCTAGCGGGACTTGACGAGCAGTACTTC.

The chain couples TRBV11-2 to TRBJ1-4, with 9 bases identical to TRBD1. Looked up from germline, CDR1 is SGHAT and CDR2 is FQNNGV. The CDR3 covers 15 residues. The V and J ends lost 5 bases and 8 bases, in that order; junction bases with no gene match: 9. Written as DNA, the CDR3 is TGTGCCAGCAGCCTGGTGACAGGGGGGCGAGAAAAACTGTTTTTT. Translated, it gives CASSLVTGGREKLFF.

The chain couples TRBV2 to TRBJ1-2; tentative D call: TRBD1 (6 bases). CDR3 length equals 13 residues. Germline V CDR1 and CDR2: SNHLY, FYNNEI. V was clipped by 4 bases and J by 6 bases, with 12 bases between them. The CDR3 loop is CASSVQGWDGYTF. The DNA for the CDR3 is TGTGCCAGCAGTGTACAGGGTTGGGATGGCTACACCTTC.

CDR3 residues: CAWSFVSYEQYF. The CDR3 DNA sequence: TGTGCCTGGAGTTTCGTCTCCTACGAGCAGTACTTC. The V and J genes are TRBV30 and TRBJ2-7; D is uncertain. CDR3 length: 12 amino acids. Germline V gene sequence: CDR1 GTSNPN, CDR2 SVGIG (reference sequence). V lost 2 bases, J lost 0 bases, and 5 bases lay in between.

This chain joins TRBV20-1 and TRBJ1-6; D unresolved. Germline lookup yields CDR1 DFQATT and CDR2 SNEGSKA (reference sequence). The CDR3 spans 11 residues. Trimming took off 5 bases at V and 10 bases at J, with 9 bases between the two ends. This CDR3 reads CSAPGGSPLHF. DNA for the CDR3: TGCAGTGCTCCAGGTGGATCACCCCTCCACTTT.

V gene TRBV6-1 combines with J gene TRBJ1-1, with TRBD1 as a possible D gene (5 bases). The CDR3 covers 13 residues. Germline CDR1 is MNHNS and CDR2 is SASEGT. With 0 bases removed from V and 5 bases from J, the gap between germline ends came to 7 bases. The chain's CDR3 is CASSEAGGTEAFF. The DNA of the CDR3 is TGTGCCAGCAGTGAAGCTGGGGGGACTGAAGCTTTCTTT.

The CDR3 loop reads CASSLENSFSGNTIYF. DNA of the CDR3: TGTGCCAGCAGCTTGGAAAATAGTTTCTCTGGAAACACCATATATTTT. The rearrangement uses TRBV5-4 and TRBJ1-3; D uncertain. Per the germline V gene, CDR1 is SGHNT and CDR2 is YYREEE (reference sequence). The CDR3 consists of 16 residues. V was trimmed by 0 bases and J by 0 bases, leaving 10 bases between them.

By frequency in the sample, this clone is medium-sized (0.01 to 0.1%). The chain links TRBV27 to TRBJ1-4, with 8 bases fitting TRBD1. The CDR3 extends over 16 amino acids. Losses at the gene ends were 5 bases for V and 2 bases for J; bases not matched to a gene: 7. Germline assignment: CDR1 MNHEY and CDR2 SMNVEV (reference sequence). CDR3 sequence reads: CASSIQGAQTNEKLFF. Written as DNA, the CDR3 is TGTGCCAGCAGTATCCAGGGGGCGCAGACTAATGAAAAACTGTTTTTT. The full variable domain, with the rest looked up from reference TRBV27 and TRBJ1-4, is EAQVTQNPRYLITVTGKKLTVTCSQNMNHEYMSWYRQDPGLGLRQIYYSMNVEVTDKGDVPEGYKVSRKEKRNFPLILESPSPNQTSLYFCASSIQGAQTNEKLFFGSGTQLSVL.

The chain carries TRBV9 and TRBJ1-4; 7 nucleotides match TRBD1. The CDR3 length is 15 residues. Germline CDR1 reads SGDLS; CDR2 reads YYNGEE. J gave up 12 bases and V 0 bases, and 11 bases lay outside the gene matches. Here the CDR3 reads CASSVESAAQGELFF. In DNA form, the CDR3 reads TGTGCCAGCAGCGTAGAGTCGGCCGCTCAGGGGGAACTGTTTTTT.

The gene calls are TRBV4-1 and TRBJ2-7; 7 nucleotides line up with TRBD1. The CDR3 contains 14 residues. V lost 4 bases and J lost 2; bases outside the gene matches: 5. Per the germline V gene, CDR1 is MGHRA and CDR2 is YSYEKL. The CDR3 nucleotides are TGCGCCAGCAGCCGTACGGGACAGACCTACGAGCAGTACTTC. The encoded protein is CASSRTGQTYEQYF.

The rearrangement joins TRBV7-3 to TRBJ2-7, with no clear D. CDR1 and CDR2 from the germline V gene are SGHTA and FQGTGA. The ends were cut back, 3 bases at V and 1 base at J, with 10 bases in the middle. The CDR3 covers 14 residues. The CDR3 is CASSLLSGSYEQYF. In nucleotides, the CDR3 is TGTGCCAGCAGCTTGTTATCAGGTTCCTACGAGCAGTACTTC.

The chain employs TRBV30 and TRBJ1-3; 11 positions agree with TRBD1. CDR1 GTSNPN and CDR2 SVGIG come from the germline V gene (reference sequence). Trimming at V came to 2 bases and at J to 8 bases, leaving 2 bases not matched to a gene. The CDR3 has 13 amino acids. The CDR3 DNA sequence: TGTGCCTGGAGTTGGGGACAGGGGGACACCATATATTTT. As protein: CAWSWGQGDTIYF.

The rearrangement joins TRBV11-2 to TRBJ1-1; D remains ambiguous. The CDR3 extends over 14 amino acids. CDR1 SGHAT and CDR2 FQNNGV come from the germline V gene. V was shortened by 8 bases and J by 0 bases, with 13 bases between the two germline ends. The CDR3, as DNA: TGTGCCAGCTGCGAGTGGGCGATGAACACTGAAGCTTTCTTT. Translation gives CASCEWAMNTEAFF.

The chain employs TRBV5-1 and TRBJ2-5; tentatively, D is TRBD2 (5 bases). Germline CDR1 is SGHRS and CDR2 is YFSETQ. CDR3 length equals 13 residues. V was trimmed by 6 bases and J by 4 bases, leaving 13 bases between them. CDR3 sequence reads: CASILREGETQYF. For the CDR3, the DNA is TGCGCCAGCATCCTCCGGGAAGGAGAGACCCAGTACTTC.

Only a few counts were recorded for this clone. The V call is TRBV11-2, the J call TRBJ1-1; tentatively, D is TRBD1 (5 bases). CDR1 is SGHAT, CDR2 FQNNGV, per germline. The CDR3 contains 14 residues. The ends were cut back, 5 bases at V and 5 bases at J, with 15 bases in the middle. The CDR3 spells CASSPVVGGTEAFF. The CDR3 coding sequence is TGTGCCAGCAGCCCGGTGGTGGGGGGGACTGAAGCTTTCTTT.

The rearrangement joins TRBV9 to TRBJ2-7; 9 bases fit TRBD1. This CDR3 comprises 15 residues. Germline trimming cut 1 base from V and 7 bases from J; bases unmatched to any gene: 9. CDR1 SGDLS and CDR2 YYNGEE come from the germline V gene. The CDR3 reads CASSVSTGGAGEQYF. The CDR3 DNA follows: TGTGCCAGCAGCGTAAGTACAGGGGGCGCGGGGGAGCAGTACTTC.

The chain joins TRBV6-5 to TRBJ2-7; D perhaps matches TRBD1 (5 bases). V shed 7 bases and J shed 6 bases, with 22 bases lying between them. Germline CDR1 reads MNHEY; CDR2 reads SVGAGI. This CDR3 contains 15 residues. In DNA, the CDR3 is TGTGCCAGCACCCAAGGGGCTCTCCGGCGAGGCGAGCAGTACTTC. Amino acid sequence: CASTQGALRRGEQYF.

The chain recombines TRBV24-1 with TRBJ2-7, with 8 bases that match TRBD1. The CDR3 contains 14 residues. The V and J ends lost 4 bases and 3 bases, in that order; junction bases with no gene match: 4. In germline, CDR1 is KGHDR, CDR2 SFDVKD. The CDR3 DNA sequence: TGTGCCACCAGTGACGCAGGGGGCCGCTACGAGCAGTACTTC. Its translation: CATSDAGGRYEQYF.

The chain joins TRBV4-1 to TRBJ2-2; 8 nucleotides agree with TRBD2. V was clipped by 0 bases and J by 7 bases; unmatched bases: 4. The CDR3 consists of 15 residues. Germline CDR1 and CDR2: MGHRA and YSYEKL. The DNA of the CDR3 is TGCGCCAGCAGCCAAGACGGGAGGGCCGACGGGGAGCTGTTTTTT. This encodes CASSQDGRADGELFF.

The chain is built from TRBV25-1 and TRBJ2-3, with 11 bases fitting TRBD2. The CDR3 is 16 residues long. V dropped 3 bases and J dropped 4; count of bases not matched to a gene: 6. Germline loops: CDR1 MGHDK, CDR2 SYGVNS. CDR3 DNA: TGTGCCAGCAGTGAGCTAGCGGGAGGCACTTCAGATACGCAGTATTTT. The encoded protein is CASSELAGGTSDTQYF.

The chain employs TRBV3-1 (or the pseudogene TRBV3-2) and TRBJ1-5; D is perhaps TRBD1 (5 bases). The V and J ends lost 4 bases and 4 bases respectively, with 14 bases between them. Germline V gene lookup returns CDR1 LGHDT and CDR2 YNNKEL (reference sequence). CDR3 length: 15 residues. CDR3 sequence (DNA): TGTGCCAGCAGCCCGCGGTGGGGCTTAAATCAGCCCCAGCATTTT. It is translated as CASSPRWGLNQPQHF.

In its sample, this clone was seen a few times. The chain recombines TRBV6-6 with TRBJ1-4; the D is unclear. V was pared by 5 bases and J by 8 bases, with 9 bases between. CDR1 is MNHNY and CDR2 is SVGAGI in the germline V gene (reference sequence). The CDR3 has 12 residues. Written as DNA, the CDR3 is TGTGCCAGCAGTATCGACTGGGAAAAACTGTTTTTT. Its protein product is CASSIDWEKLFF.

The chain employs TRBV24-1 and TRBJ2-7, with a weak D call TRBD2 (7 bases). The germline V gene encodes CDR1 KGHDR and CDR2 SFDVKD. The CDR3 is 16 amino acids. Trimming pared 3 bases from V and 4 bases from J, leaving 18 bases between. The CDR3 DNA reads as TGTGCCACCAGTGATCCGCCGGAAGGGGGGGCATACGAGCAGTACTTC. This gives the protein CATSDPPEGGAYEQYF.

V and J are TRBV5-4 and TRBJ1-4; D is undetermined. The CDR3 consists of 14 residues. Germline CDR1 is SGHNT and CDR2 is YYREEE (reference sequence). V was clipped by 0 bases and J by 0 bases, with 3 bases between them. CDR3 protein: CASSLEPTNEKLFF. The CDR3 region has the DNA TGTGCCAGCAGCTTGGAGCCAACTAATGAAAAACTGTTTTTT.